Presented here are 17 T cell receptor beta chains from one specimen sequenced in a study of OX40 agonist ivuxolimab in advanced cancers. Libraries were prepared by immunoSEQ multiplex PCR; TCRdb keeps only in-frame clonotypes and omits some of them. The table has fewer than 90,000 clones, more than 75% seen once. Sequenced material: CD4+ or CD8+ T cells sorted from blood, taken in a trial of the OX40 agonist ivuxolimab. The source of these receptors is an adult with an advanced solid tumor such as melanoma, head and neck, liver or kidney cancer.

This clone was observed a single time. The chain uses TRBV10-3 and TRBJ2-5, with 9 positions matching TRBD2. After removal of 0 bases from V and 2 bases from J, the junction contained 7 bases not matched to a gene. The CDR3 sequence is 17 residues long. Germline V gene data show CDR1 as ENHRY and CDR2 as SYGVKD. This chain's CDR3 is CAISESAAGGGQETQYF. In nucleotides, the CDR3 is TGTGCCATCAGTGAGTCGGCGGCGGGAGGGGGACAAGAGACCCAGTACTTC.

The rearrangement joins TRBV19 to TRBJ1-2, with D possibly TRBD1 on 5 matching bases. Germline V gene sequence: CDR1 LNHDA, CDR2 SQIVND (reference sequence). V dropped 3 bases and J dropped 3 bases, with 14 bases sitting between them. The CDR3 extends over 15 amino acids. CDR3 protein: CASSIVGDRYYGYTF. DNA for the CDR3: TGTGCCAGTAGTATTGTAGGGGATCGTTACTATGGCTACACCTTC.

This clone turned up a few times. The CDR3 nucleotides read TGTGCCACCAGGGTTAGCGGAGGCCCCACAGATACGCAGTATTTT. Translated: CATRVSGGPTDTQYF. The rearrangement uses TRBV15 and TRBJ2-3, with TRBD2 as a possible D gene (6 bases). The CDR3 totals 15 residues. The V end was cut by 6 bases, the J end by 2 bases, with 15 bases between. Germline values: CDR1 LNHNV, CDR2 YYDKDF (reference sequence).

The CDR3 is CAISALRGRPGTDTQYF. The CDR3 DNA reads as TGTGCCATCAGTGCCCTCCGTGGCAGGCCGGGCACAGATACGCAGTATTTT. This sequence joins TRBV10-3 and TRBJ2-3; D gene uncertain. Germline values: CDR1 ENHRY, CDR2 SYGVKD. With 4 bases removed from V and 1 base from J, the gap between germline ends came to 18 bases. The CDR3 runs 17 residues.

The genes are TRBV6-5 and TRBJ2-7; 7 nucleotides match TRBD1. V gave up 6 bases and J gave up 0 bases; unmatched junction bases: 8. The CDR3 runs to 15 residues. The germline gives CDR1 MNHEY, CDR2 SVGAGI. CDR3 in amino acids: CASSSLTGSSYEQYF. CDR3 in DNA: TGTGCCAGCAGCTCCCTGACAGGGAGCTCCTACGAGCAGTACTTC.

The chain carries TRBV4-1 and TRBJ2-3; 11 positions match TRBD2. V shed 4 bases and J 6 bases; nucleotides not matched to a gene: 9. Germline values: CDR1 MGHRA, CDR2 YSYEKL. This CDR3 comprises 16 residues. CDR3 residues: CASSLTLLAGEDTQYF. The CDR3 DNA is TGCGCCAGCAGCCTGACCTTACTAGCGGGAGAGGATACGCAGTATTTT.

This clone occurred a few times. The CDR3 is CASSLLAGASPGRADTQYF. The CDR3 coding sequence is TGTGCCAGCAGCCTACTAGCGGGAGCGTCCCCCGGTAGGGCAGATACGCAGTATTTT. V is TRBV11-2 and J is TRBJ2-3, with 11 bases matching TRBD2. Per the germline V gene, CDR1 is SGHAT and CDR2 is FQNNGV. V lost 5 bases to trimming and J lost 4 bases; unmatched junction nucleotides: 17. This CDR3 is built from 19 residues.

This chain uses TRBV5-1 with TRBJ1-4, with 8 bases matching TRBD1. Losses at the gene ends were 1 base for V and 1 base for J; bases not matched to a gene: 6. Germline assignment: CDR1 SGHRS and CDR2 YFSETQ. The CDR3 spans 17 residues. The CDR3: CASSLNPTGGTNEKLFF. CDR3 bases: TGCGCCAGCAGCTTGAACCCTACAGGGGGAACTAATGAAAAACTGTTTTTT.

The chain recombines TRBV7-3 with TRBJ2-1, with 8 bases lining up with TRBD2. The germline V gene encodes CDR1 SGHTA and CDR2 FQGTGA. J gave up 11 bases and V 5 bases, and 5 bases lay outside the gene matches. The CDR3 length is 12 residues. CDR3 bases: TGTGCCAGCAGCCAGGGCGGGGGGCAGCAGTTCTTC. It translates to CASSQGGGQQFF.

The chain has TRBV7-2 and TRBJ1-5; TRBD1 might be the D (5 bases). This CDR3 contains 12 residues. Trimming shortened V by 6 bases and J by 5 bases, and 8 bases separated the two germline ends. Germline CDR1 and CDR2: SGHTA and FQGNSA. The CDR3 region has the DNA TGTGCCAGCAGACGAGGGGATCAGCCCCAGCATTTT. This translates into CASRRGDQPQHF.

In this sample, this clone turned up once. The rearrangement joins TRBV11-2 to TRBJ2-7; no clear D. V was clipped by 10 bases and J by 2 bases, with 15 bases between them. The CDR3 totals 13 residues. CDR1 is SGHAT and CDR2 is FQNNGV in the germline V gene. CDR3 loop: CATPPRSPYEQYF. The CDR3 DNA reads TGTGCCACCCCGCCCAGGAGCCCCTACGAGCAGTACTTC.

The chain recombines TRBV21-1 with TRBJ2-7; the table's TRBD1 call for D was not verified on the DNA. TRBV21-1 is deemed a pseudogene. The CDR3 covers 20 residues. The CDR3 DNA is TGTGCCAGCAGCCTCGTCTCGGCGGACTGGGATCTCAGGGGCCTGTACGAGCAGTACTTC. This translates into CASSLVSADWDLRGLYEQYF.

The rearrangement uses TRBV11-3 and TRBJ2-7; perhaps TRBD2 as D (6 bases). V was pared by 5 bases and J by 4 bases, with 18 bases between. Per germline, CDR1 SGHNT and CDR2 YENEEA. The CDR3 loop spans 15 amino acids. CDR3: CASSPAGLLIYEQYF. CDR3 sequence (DNA): TGTGCCAGCAGCCCAGCAGGACTACTAATTTACGAGCAGTACTTC.

The chain is built from TRBV5-1 and TRBJ2-3, with D maybe TRBD2 (6 bases). The CDR3 has 13 amino acids. The germline CDR1 and CDR2 sequences are SGHRS and YFSETQ. The germline V and J ends were trimmed by 3 bases and 4 bases, with 9 bases remaining between them. The CDR3 sequence is CASSSGGPDTQYF. The DNA of the CDR3 is TGCGCCAGCAGCTCCGGGGGTCCAGATACGCAGTATTTT.

In this sample, this clone turned up once. V is TRBV2 and J is TRBJ2-3; 7 nucleotides agree with TRBD1. Germline CDR1 is SNHLY and CDR2 is FYNNEI. The V segment lost 6 bases and the J segment 3 bases; nucleotides outside the gene matches: 9. The CDR3 loop spans 15 amino acids. CDR3: CASRGQSYETDTQYF. The CDR3 DNA is TGTGCCAGCAGGGGACAGAGTTACGAGACAGATACGCAGTATTTT.

Concerning this clone: One junction end does not reproduce the germline sequence, and a read error may be involved. The sample holds other DNA sequences that translate to the same CDR3. This chain joins TRBV19 and TRBJ1-1; 8 bases align to TRBD1. The CDR3 totals 18 residues. CDR1 LNHDA and CDR2 SQIVND come from the germline V gene (reference sequence). CDR3 amino acids: CASSIDSWDRPSSTEAFF. In nucleotides, the CDR3 is TGTGCTAGTAGTATAGATTCATGGGACAGGCCGTCGTCCACTGAAGCTTTCTTT.

The chain combines TRBV7-9 with TRBJ1-2, with D possibly TRBD1 on 6 matching bases. Germline V gene data show CDR1 as SEHNR and CDR2 as FQNEAQ (reference sequence). This CDR3 contains 15 residues. The ends were cut back, 5 bases at V and 2 bases at J, with 15 bases in the middle. CDR3 amino acids: CASSQFPGANYGYTF. The CDR3 nucleotides read TGTGCCAGCAGCCAATTCCCAGGGGCGAACTATGGCTACACCTTC.